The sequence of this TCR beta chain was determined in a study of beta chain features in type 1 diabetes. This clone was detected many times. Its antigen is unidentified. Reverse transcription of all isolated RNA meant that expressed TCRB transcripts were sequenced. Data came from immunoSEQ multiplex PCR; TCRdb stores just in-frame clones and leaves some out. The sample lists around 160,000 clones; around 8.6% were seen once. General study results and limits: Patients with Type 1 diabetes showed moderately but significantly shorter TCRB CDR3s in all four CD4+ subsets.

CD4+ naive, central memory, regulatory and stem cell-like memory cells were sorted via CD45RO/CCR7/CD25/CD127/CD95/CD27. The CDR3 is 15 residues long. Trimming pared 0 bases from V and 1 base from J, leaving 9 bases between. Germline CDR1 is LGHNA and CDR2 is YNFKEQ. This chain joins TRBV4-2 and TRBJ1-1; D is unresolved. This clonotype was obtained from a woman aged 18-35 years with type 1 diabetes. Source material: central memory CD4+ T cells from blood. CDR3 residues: CASSQEDGGNTEAFF. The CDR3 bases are TGTGCCAGCAGCCAAGAGGACGGAGGGAACACTGAAGCTTTCTTT.